Below, 9 T cell receptor beta chains from the same sample are listed, as sequenced in a study of blood T cell repertoires in COVID-19. Sequencing was performed with immunoSEQ multiplex PCR; in TCRdb, only in-frame clones are kept and a portion is missing. The profile covers roughly 400,000 clones, with 75% to 90% appearing a single time and around 1.1% taken by the ten largest. Sequencing used PBMCs or T cells enriched from blood (not recorded which). These receptors all come from a man aged 25-40 years who had recovered from COVID-19.

This sequence joins TRBV29-1 and TRBJ2-5; perhaps TRBD2 as D (5 bases). Germline values: CDR1 SQVTM, CDR2 ANQGSEA. The CDR3 length is 12 residues. V gave up 4 bases and J gave up 7 bases, with 13 bases separating them. The CDR3 here is CSVVGEGSTQYF. In DNA form, the CDR3 reads TGCAGCGTTGTAGGAGAGGGTTCGACCCAGTACTTC.

This clone occurred a few times. A junction end diverges from the germline sequence, so it may reflect a read error. The chain is built from TRBV2 and TRBJ1-5; no definite D call. The V gene's germline CDR1 is SNHLY and CDR2 FYNNEI. The CDR3 is 13 residues long. The CDR3 loop reads CASSEARYQPQHF. As DNA, the CDR3 is TGTGCCAGCAGCGAAGCCAGGTATCAGCCCCAGCATTTT.

The V and J genes are TRBV7-8 and TRBJ2-5, with 8 positions matching TRBD2. The CDR3 extends over 15 amino acids. V was pared by 1 base and J by 4 bases, with 5 bases of the junction left unmatched. Per germline, CDR1 SGHVS and CDR2 FQNEAQ. The chain's CDR3 is CASSLDAGGVETQYF. As DNA, the CDR3 is TGTGCCAGCAGCTTAGATGCGGGGGGAGTAGAGACCCAGTACTTC.

This clone was observed many times. The chain links TRBV28 to TRBJ1-2; 8 nucleotides align to TRBD1. Germline CDR1 MDHEN, CDR2 SYDVKM. J gave up 4 bases and V 6 bases, and 7 bases lay outside the gene matches. CDR3 length: 14 amino acids. CDR3 nucleotides: TGTGCCAGCAGGTTACAGGGGGGCAGCTATGGCTACACCTTC. This encodes CASRLQGGSYGYTF.

The chain combines TRBV11-1 with TRBJ1-2, with D possibly TRBD1 on 6 matching bases. Germline loops: CDR1 SGHAT, CDR2 FQDESV (reference sequence). CDR3 size: 14 residues. V gave up 5 bases and J gave up 8 bases, with 18 bases separating them. The chain's CDR3 is CASSPHPAGEGYTF. DNA of the CDR3: TGTGCCAGCAGCCCCCACCCGGCAGGGGAAGGCTACACCTTC.

This clone was seen just once. This sequence joins TRBV7-8 and TRBJ1-1; a possible D gene is TRBD1 (6 bases). The germline V and J ends were trimmed by 5 bases and 4 bases, with 20 bases remaining between them. CDR3 length: 16 residues. Germline V gives CDR1 SGHVS, CDR2 FQNEAQ. CDR3 in DNA: TGTGCCAGCAGCGCCTACAGGGTAATACTGAGCACTGAAGCTTTCTTT. Its protein is CASSAYRVILSTEAFF.

This chain uses TRBV7-6 with TRBJ2-1, with TRBD1 matching over 8 bases. Trimming removed 0 bases from V and 2 bases from J; junction bases left unmatched: 6. Germline lookup yields CDR1 SGHVS and CDR2 FNYEAQ. The length of the CDR3 is 17 residues. Here the CDR3 DNA reads TGTGCCAGCAGCTTAGCATCGGGGACAGGCCCCTACAATGAGCAGTTCTTC. Amino acid sequence: CASSLASGTGPYNEQFF.

The chain is built from TRBV4-1 and TRBJ2-1; no definite D call. Per the germline V gene, CDR1 is MGHRA and CDR2 is YSYEKL. V was trimmed by 0 bases and J by 2 bases, leaving 17 bases between them. The CDR3 totals 18 residues. This CDR3 is CASSQEEVERRPYNEQFF. The CDR3 DNA is TGCGCCAGCAGCCAAGAGGAAGTCGAGAGGAGACCCTACAATGAGCAGTTCTTC.

The chain employs TRBV6-5 and TRBJ2-1; D possibly corresponds to TRBD2 (5 bases). The germline V gene encodes CDR1 MNHEY and CDR2 SVGAGI. This CDR3 contains 15 residues. V was shortened by 6 bases and J by 0 bases, with 12 bases between the two germline ends. In DNA form, the CDR3 reads TGTGCCAGCAGCTCAGCGGAAAGCTCCTACAATGAGCAGTTCTTC. As protein: CASSSAESSYNEQFF.